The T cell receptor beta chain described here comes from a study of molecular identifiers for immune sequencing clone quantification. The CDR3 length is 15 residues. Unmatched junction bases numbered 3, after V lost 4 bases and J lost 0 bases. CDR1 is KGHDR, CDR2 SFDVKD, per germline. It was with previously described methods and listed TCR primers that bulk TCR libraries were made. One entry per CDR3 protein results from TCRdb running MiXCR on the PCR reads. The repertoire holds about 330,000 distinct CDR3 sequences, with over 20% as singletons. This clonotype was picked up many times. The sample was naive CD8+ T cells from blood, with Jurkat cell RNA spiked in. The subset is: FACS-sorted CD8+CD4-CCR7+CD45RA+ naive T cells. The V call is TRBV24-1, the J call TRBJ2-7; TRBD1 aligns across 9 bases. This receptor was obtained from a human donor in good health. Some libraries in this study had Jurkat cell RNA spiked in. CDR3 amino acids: CATSDPDRGSYEQYF. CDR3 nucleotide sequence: TGTGCCACCAGTGACCCGGACAGGGGCTCCTACGAGCAGTACTTC.